The text below deals with one TCR beta chain. This clone's antigen is unknown. The record has no base qualities; no much larger clone is one base away. The time point label for this specimen denotes: late sampling 161 to 241 days after vaccination in a few convalescent patients. The sample's treatment or condition label, in plain terms: roughly 10-day PBMC culture with coronavirus spike peptide pools or control peptides (ViraFEST assay). The study used the ViraFEST assay, which expanded antigen-specific T cells with peptide pools and then identified expanded clonotypes by TCR sequencing. Positive SARS-CoV-2 PCR tests in the convalescent patients dated from March to December 2020, before Alpha, Beta and Delta variants emerged in the United States. Two million PBMCs per well were cultured in IMDM with approximately 5% human AB serum and about 9.2 IU/ml IL-2, plus 10 ug/ml peptide pools. Half of the culture medium was replaced with fresh IL-2-containing medium on days 3 and 7. CD4+ T cells were isolated after roughly nine days of culture through negative selection using the EasySep CD4+ T cell isolation kit. Ficoll-Paque Plus gradient centrifugation was used to isolate PBMCs from whole blood, and the isolated PBMCs were then either used fresh or cryopreserved at -140C. Each culture condition was generally run in triplicate wells.

This sample is drawn from a study of vaccination and CD4 T cells after COVID-19 (dated 2022 in TCRdb). About the study as a whole: Every convalescent patient had a positive nasal swab PCR test for SARS-CoV-2, with mild disease in several patients and severe disease in one. As controls, cultures received a CEFX viral epitope pool (the positive control), an HIV-1 Nef peptide pool (the negative control), or no peptide at all. Post-COVID blood samples were collected from convalescent patients a median of approximately 100 days after diagnosis, with a range of roughly 35 to 180 days. Six males and four females were included in the convalescent cohort, with two Hispanic individuals, seven Caucasians, two Asians and one multiracial person represented. Post-vaccine blood samples were collected a median of around 2.5 months after the second vaccine dose, ranging from about 13 to 241 days. The spike-specific CD4+ TCR repertoire was compared before and after mRNA vaccination in approximately 9 COVID-19 convalescent patients and a handful of infection-naive healthy vaccine recipients. The cultures were stimulated with overlapping spike peptide pools from SARS-CoV-2 and from the common cold coronaviruses HCoV-NL63, HCoV-OC43 and HCoV-229E. A few convalescent patients gave samples both early after vaccination (day 14) and late after vaccination (days 161 to 241). Participants got two doses of the Pfizer-BioNTech BNT162b2 vaccine (n=8) or two doses of the Moderna mRNA-1273 vaccine (n=2). Results and caveats for the whole study, not just this receptor: The median number of SARS-CoV-2-reactive clonotypes rose from about 19 after infection to roughly 40 after vaccination, but the change was not significant. In convalescent patients, a median 86.3% of post-vaccine SARS-CoV-2-reactive clones were detected only after vaccination, suggesting vaccine-specific priming. In convalescent patients, nearly all vaccine-specific clones (304 of 307) were found to be mono-reactive for SARS-CoV-2 spike rather than cross-reactive with common cold coronaviruses. The number of convalescent patients in the study was relatively small, and the study did not examine early timepoints following natural infection.

Library preparation used PCR. At the Johns Hopkins FTIC core, DNA from the cultured CD4+ T cells underwent TCR sequencing with the Oncomine TCR Beta short-read assay. Genomic DNA was extracted from the cultured CD4+ T cells with the QIAamp micro DNA kit. Oncomine TCR Beta libraries from cultured CD4+ T cells were pooled with unique dual indexes and sequenced on an Illumina iSeq 100. The source study handled its data this way. Non-productive sequences were removed, and CDR3s that did not start with C, did not end with F or W, or were shorter than 7 amino acids were discarded. The MANAFEST web application was used to identify antigen-specific clonotypes by comparing peptide-stimulated wells against reference wells and other culture wells. To be called positive, a clone needed an FDR below 0.05, an odds ratio above 5, and a productive frequency above 0.1% in at least two of three replicate wells. A clonotype was classed as cross-reactive if the clonotype showed significant expansion both in SARS-CoV-2 spike wells and in at least one common cold coronavirus spike condition. Similarity between CDR3 sequences was evaluated in R version 3.6.1 using Levenshtein distances (stringdist) and unrooted phylogenetic trees (ape). TCRdb reanalyzed the raw reads on its own, using fastp at Q25 for trimming and MiXCR for clone calling, and kept in-frame beta chains. For every CDR3 protein sequence, its rows merge into one entry that carries the most common genes and DNA. It is TCRdb's table, rather than the study itself, that gives the V and J calls and clone size. This sample holds some 23,000 distinct CDR3 sequences; 43% were observed only once. Jointly, the top ten make up 4.5% to 5.5% of the sample.

Taken from cysteine to phenylalanine, the CDR3 has 16 residues. The read is trimmed to its CDR3 DNA, 48 bases read in frame from base 1. The germline ends are 15 bases apart after V is trimmed by 4 bases and J by 5 bases. This specimen consisted of CD4+ T cells from blood, cultured in vitro, obtained about 7 months after SARS-CoV-2 vaccination. The receptor's source is a human donor who had recovered from COVID-19. Here the chain combines TRBV12-3 or TRBV12-4 and TRBJ1-6; the D gene is possibly TRBD1, with 6 bases matching. In nucleotides, the sequence is TGTGCCAGCAGTTGGGGGACTGACAGGAATAATTCACCCCTCCACTTT. Its protein product is CASSWGTDRNNSPLHF.